A selection of T cell receptor beta chains follows, all from one sample in a study of blood T cell repertoires in COVID-19. Profiled with immunoSEQ multiplex PCR; TCRdb holds only in-frame clones, not every one. The sample records some 190,000 clones, roughly 88% being singletons. Sequences were obtained from peripheral blood. The source is a man between 18 and 35 years old with active or convalescent COVID-19. Each CDR3 is given with its conserved first and last residue. Fields, in order: CDR3 protein, V gene.

CASSPAGRREVVEQYF,TRBV7-2
CASSDDGEPQHF,TRBV2
CASSLEQNTEAFF,TRBV7-6
CASSLFGPLNTEAFF,TRBV27
CASSQDGGLNTEAFF,TRBV14
CSARSDNEQFF,TRBV20-1
CSVVGGPGANVLTF,TRBV29-1
CASSLTGANTEAFF,TRBV5-1
CASSPATSGETQYF,TRBV7-3
CATSRGGQLAGGIYNEQFF,TRBV15
CASGAGTGSSSPLHF,TRBV18
CASSYSSGRPYNEQFF,TRBV6-2/TRBV6-3
CASRAGSWQTNTGELFF,TRBV11-2
CASSLLAGDTGELFF,TRBV27
CASSTLGGSGTGFF,TRBV28
CASSLVASGPGELFF,TRBV5-4